This passage covers 23 T cell receptor beta chains from one sample sequenced in a study of blood T cell repertoires in COVID-19. Sequencing used immunoSEQ multiplex PCR; TCRdb keeps in-frame clones, though not all of them. The sample has over 150,000 clones, roughly 91% seen once. Sequencing input: peripheral blood. The receptors were gathered from a man younger than 35 with acute or convalescent COVID-19.

The sample holds one count of this clone. The chain employs TRBV27 and TRBJ2-7, with 9 bases that match TRBD1. V was clipped by 2 bases and J by 5 bases; unmatched bases: 16. Germline assignment: CDR1 MNHEY and CDR2 SMNVEV (reference sequence). The CDR3 has 18 amino acids. The CDR3, as DNA: TGTGCCAGCAGTTTAAGAAACAGGGGGCTCGATACGAGTGACGAGCAGTACTTC. Its translation: CASSLRNRGLDTSDEQYF.

The V call is TRBV25-1, the J call TRBJ2-3; TRBD2 aligns across 8 bases. The CDR3 totals 13 residues. Germline-derived CDR1 and CDR2 are MGHDK and SYGVNS. J was trimmed by 10 bases and V by 6 bases; bases with no gene match: 9. This CDR3 reads CASRGTLAEAQYF. CDR3 in DNA: TGTGCCAGCAGAGGTACACTAGCGGAGGCGCAGTATTTT.

The J gene is TRBJ2-7, the V gene TRBV5-1; possible D gene TRBD2, 5 bases. Germline V gene data show CDR1 as SGHRS and CDR2 as YFSETQ. V was cut by 3 bases and J by 0 bases, with 10 bases left in between. The CDR3 has 14 amino acids. CDR3: CASSWRAVSYEQYF. The CDR3 DNA follows: TGCGCCAGCAGCTGGCGGGCCGTCTCCTACGAGCAGTACTTC.

The rearrangement uses TRBV2 and TRBJ2-5; 10 bases align to TRBD1. V was clipped by 6 bases and J by 4 bases; unmatched bases: 5. The CDR3 is 14 amino acids. CDR1 is SNHLY, CDR2 FYNNEI, per germline. The CDR3 DNA is TGTGCCAGCAGGGGAAGGACAGGGGGAGAGACCCAGTACTTC. This gives the protein CASRGRTGGETQYF.

The J gene is TRBJ1-6, the V gene TRBV27, with a possible D match to TRBD1 (6 bases). CDR1 is MNHEY and CDR2 is SMNVEV in the germline V gene (reference sequence). The CDR3 spans 13 residues. Between the trimmed V and J ends, which lost 8 bases and 10 bases, there was a span of 15 bases. The CDR3 sequence: CASGRTDSSPLHF. CDR3 nucleotides: TGTGCCAGCGGACGGACAGACTCATCACCCCTCCACTTT.

Written as DNA, the CDR3 is TGTGCCAGCAGCTTAGACCGAGAGGAGCAGTACTTC. Protein sequence: CASSLDREEQYF. This chain joins TRBV7-6 and TRBJ2-7; D not resolved. CDR1 SGHVS and CDR2 FNYEAQ come from the germline V gene. This CDR3 comprises 12 residues. V lost 1 base and J 7 bases, leaving 8 bases between the germline ends.

The genes are TRBV9 and TRBJ1-6; D gene ambiguous. V was pared by 7 bases and J by 12 bases, with 20 bases between. The germline gives CDR1 SGDLS, CDR2 YYNGEE. This CDR3 comprises 14 residues. DNA of the CDR3: TGTGCCAGCGCCCTTTGGCAGGAAGGTGAACCCCTCCACTTT. The encoded protein is CASALWQEGEPLHF.

The chain recombines TRBV19 with TRBJ1-1; no firm D call. The CDR3 length is 11 residues. Between the trimmed V and J ends, which lost 7 bases and 2 bases, there was a span of 5 bases. The germline V gene encodes CDR1 LNHDA and CDR2 SQIVND (reference sequence). As DNA, the CDR3 is TGTGCCAGTACTCTCAACACTGAAGCTTTCTTT. The encoded protein is CASTLNTEAFF.

The chain links TRBV5-1 to TRBJ1-4; D unclear. CDR3 length: 14 residues. Germline CDR1 SGHRS, CDR2 YFSETQ. The V and J ends lost 2 bases and 6 bases respectively, with 11 bases between them. The CDR3 sequence: CASSFLGADEKLFF. The CDR3 DNA is TGCGCCAGCAGCTTTCTCGGAGCGGATGAAAAACTGTTTTTT.

The chain employs TRBV19 and TRBJ2-1; 8 nucleotides match TRBD2. The CDR3 extends over 18 amino acids. V trimming: 1 base; J trimming: 6 bases; junction bases outside the gene matches: 14. Germline lookup yields CDR1 LNHDA and CDR2 SQIVND (reference sequence). The CDR3 reads CASSIGFPTSGGGNEQFF. DNA of the CDR3: TGTGCCAGTAGTATAGGTTTCCCTACCTCGGGAGGGGGCAATGAGCAGTTCTTC. The complete variable domain, with remaining parts taken from reference TRBV19 and TRBJ2-1, reads DGGITQSPKYLFRKEGQNVTLSCEQNLNHDAMYWYRQDPGQGLRLIYYSQIVNDFQKGDIAEGYSVSREKKESFPLTVTSAQKNPTAFYLCASSIGFPTSGGGNEQFFGPGTRLTVL.

The chain links TRBV5-1 to TRBJ2-1, with 7 bases matching TRBD1. CDR3 length: 18 residues. The J segment lost 8 bases and the V segment lost 2 bases, leaving 19 bases of the junction unmatched. Germline V CDR1 and CDR2: SGHRS, YFSETQ. Here the CDR3 reads CASSFLIGDRASRDEQFF. Written as DNA, the CDR3 is TGCGCCAGCAGCTTCCTAATTGGTGACAGGGCGAGTAGGGATGAGCAGTTCTTC.

This chain uses TRBV27 with TRBJ2-5; 8 bases match TRBD2. CDR1 is MNHEY and CDR2 is SMNVEV in the germline V gene (reference sequence). The V and J ends lost 5 bases and 3 bases, in that order; junction bases with no gene match: 14. This CDR3 comprises 17 residues. The CDR3 DNA reads TGTGCCAGCAGTATATACCCGGGGAATAGCGGGGAAGAGACCCAGTACTTC. It encodes CASSIYPGNSGEETQYF.

V is TRBV11-2 and J is TRBJ1-3; no firm D call. With 1 base removed from V and 0 bases from J, the gap between germline ends came to 10 bases. The CDR3 consists of 16 residues. Per germline, CDR1 SGHAT and CDR2 FQNNGV. The CDR3: CASSLVLGVSGNTIYF. CDR3 coding DNA: TGTGCCAGCAGCTTAGTTTTAGGAGTCTCTGGAAACACCATATATTTT.

The chain carries TRBV7-6 and TRBJ2-7, with 7 bases lining up with TRBD1. Per germline, CDR1 SGHVS and CDR2 FNYEAQ. This CDR3 has 15 amino acids. Trimming cost V 5 bases and J 1 base; bases outside gene matches: 8. The CDR3 region is CASSPRRDSSYEQYF. CDR3 DNA sequence: TGTGCCAGCAGCCCCCGTCGGGACAGTTCCTACGAGCAGTACTTC.

This clone was counted a single time. This rearrangement joins TRBV18 to TRBJ2-2; TRBD2 aligns across 8 bases. Losses at the gene ends were 2 bases for V and 6 bases for J; bases not matched to a gene: 5. Germline CDR1 and CDR2: KGHSH and LQKENI. This CDR3 is built from 15 residues. The CDR3 reads CASSPRTGGPGELFF. In DNA, the CDR3 is TGTGCCAGCTCACCAAGAACGGGAGGGCCCGGGGAGCTGTTTTTT.

The rearrangement links TRBV4-1 to TRBJ2-3; 7 nucleotides match TRBD2. This CDR3 has 16 residues. V was clipped by 1 base and J by 0 bases; unmatched bases: 4. Germline-derived CDR1 and CDR2 are MGHRA and YSYEKL. The CDR3 DNA follows: TGCGCCAGCAGCCAAGGGGGGACTACTAGCACAGATACGCAGTATTTT. Protein product: CASSQGGTTSTDTQYF.

Turning to this clone: The junction departs from germline at one end; a sequencing error may be responsible. This chain joins TRBV5-1 and TRBJ2-2, with TRBD2 identical over 11 bases. The CDR3 has 15 amino acids. Germline-derived CDR1 and CDR2 are SGHRS and YFSETQ. The CDR3, as DNA: TGCGCCAGCATCCCCACTAGCGGGAGCACCGAGGAGCTGTTTTTT. Residues: CASIPTSGSTEELFF. The full variable domain, with the rest looked up from reference TRBV5-1 and TRBJ2-2, is KAGVTQTPRYLIKTRGQQVTLSCSPISGHRSVSWYQQTPGQGLQFLFEYFSETQRNKGNFPGRFSGRQFSNSRSEMNVSTLELGDSALYLCASIPTSGSTEELFFGEGSRLTVL.

This chain uses TRBV27 with TRBJ1-5; 9 nucleotides agree with TRBD1. The CDR3 spans 15 residues. After removal of 6 bases from V and 6 bases from J, the junction contained 9 bases not matched to a gene. Germline V gene lookup returns CDR1 MNHEY and CDR2 SMNVEV (reference sequence). Written as DNA, the CDR3 is TGTGCCAGCAGCTTTCGAACAGGGGGCCGTCAGCCCCAGCATTTT. This codes for CASSFRTGGRQPQHF.

V usage is TRBV27 and J usage is TRBJ1-2; 10 nucleotides align to TRBD1. The CDR3 runs to 13 residues. Trimming cost V 2 bases and J 8 bases; bases outside gene matches: 2. Germline V gene lookup returns CDR1 MNHEY and CDR2 SMNVEV (reference sequence). The CDR3 nucleotides read TGTGCCAGCAGTTTAATGACAGGGGGCGGCTACACCTTC. Translating gives CASSLMTGGGYTF.

The chain's CDR3 is CSVVGGLMNTEAFF. CDR3 bases: TGCAGCGTTGTGGGGGGTCTGATGAACACTGAAGCTTTCTTT. The chain couples TRBV29-1 to TRBJ1-1, with a weak D call TRBD1 (5 bases). The CDR3 is 14 residues long. With 4 bases removed from V and 0 bases from J, the gap between germline ends came to 12 bases. Germline CDR1 is SQVTM and CDR2 is ANQGSEA.

V gene TRBV9 combines with J gene TRBJ1-1, with D tentatively TRBD1 (5 bases). Germline values: CDR1 SGDLS, CDR2 YYNGEE. The V and J ends lost 5 bases and 3 bases respectively, with 11 bases between them. The CDR3 is made up of 13 amino acids. CDR3 region: CASRGHQDTEAFF. The DNA of the CDR3 is TGTGCCAGCAGAGGACACCAAGACACTGAAGCTTTCTTT.

This chain joins TRBV4-2 and TRBJ1-5; 10 bases are a match to TRBD1. After removal of 0 bases from V and 6 bases from J, the junction contained 5 bases not matched to a gene. There are 16 residues in the CDR3. Germline-derived CDR1 and CDR2 are LGHNA and YNFKEQ. In DNA, the CDR3 is TGTGCCAGCAGCCAAGAGTTGGGACAGGGGTCTCAGCCCCAGCATTTT. It yields the protein CASSQELGQGSQPQHF.

The gene calls are TRBV6-4 and TRBJ2-3; 7 bases line up with TRBD1. V was clipped by 5 bases and J by 2 bases; unmatched bases: 7. CDR1 is MRHNA, CDR2 SNTAGT, per germline. The CDR3 has 15 residues. CDR3 bases: TGTGCCAGCAGTATTAGTGGGACAGACACAGATACGCAGTATTTT. It specifies CASSISGTDTDTQYF.